This record looks at one T cell receptor beta chain sequence and its context. Assay: immunoSEQ multiplex PCR; the TCRdb copy retains only in-frame clones and omits some. This table has around 100,000 clones, approximately 90% appearing once. The data were taken from a study of OX40 agonist ivuxolimab in advanced cancers. Across the whole study: Earlier treatment with anti-PD-1, anti-PD-L1 or anti-CTLA-4 was permitted, and roughly 40% had received some.

This CDR3 spans 14 amino acids. The germline CDR1 and CDR2 sequences are MDHEN and SYDVKM. Trimming stripped 2 bases from V and 4 bases from J, with 9 bases between. The sequence was obtained from an adult with an advanced solid tumor such as melanoma, head and neck, liver or kidney cancer. The V gene is TRBV28, the J gene TRBJ1-3; perhaps TRBD1 as D (5 bases). The input for sequencing was CD4+ or CD8+ T cells sorted from blood, taken in a trial of the OX40 agonist ivuxolimab. The DNA of the CDR3 is TGTGCCAGCAGTTTAGAGGGGTTCGGAAACACCATATATTTT. Its translation: CASSLEGFGNTIYF.